One sample yielded the 32 T cell receptor beta chains listed below, sequenced in a study of response to subunit inactivated influenza vaccine listed by TCRdb under 2018. The library came from RT-PCR. Sequencing took place on an Illumina HiSeq 2500. TCRdb took the public reads, trimmed them with fastp at Q25, ran MiXCR for clone calling and kept in-frame beta chains. A single entry per CDR3 protein holds the most common genes and DNA from its merged rows. The sample contains 650,000 or so distinct CDR3 sequences, around 13% of them found a single time. The ten largest clones represent around 7.6% of the sample. The sequenced sample was PBMCs from blood, obtained 14 to 15 days before vaccination. The receptor source for this set is a man aged 50 to 59 who received an inactivated influenza vaccine. Donor details come from another sample of the same person, matched by shared clones.

This clonotype was seen many times. Germline and junction disagree at one end, which may indicate a read error. The V gene is TRBV7-7, the J gene TRBJ2-1, with 7 bases matching TRBD1. Germline loops: CDR1 SSHAT, CDR2 FNYEAQ (reference sequence). The CDR3 spans 14 residues. CDR3 amino acids: CASSSGTANNEQFF. DNA of the CDR3: TGTGCTAGCAGCTCCGGGACAGCCAACAATGAGCAGTTCTTC.

This clonotype appeared a few times. V gene TRBV30 combines with J gene TRBJ2-1, with D unclear. The CDR3 is made up of 13 amino acids. Trimming pared 8 bases from V and 5 bases from J, leaving 16 bases between. Germline-derived CDR1 and CDR2 are GTSNPN and SVGIG (reference sequence). CDR3 protein: CANRALEHNEQFF. The CDR3 nucleotides are TGTGCCAACCGGGCCTTGGAGCACAATGAGCAGTTCTTC.

The chain has TRBV6-2 or TRBV6-3 and TRBJ2-3; tentative D call: TRBD2 (6 bases). Germline V CDR1 and CDR2: MNHEY, SVGEGT. The length of the CDR3 is 14 residues. The germline V and J ends were trimmed by 5 bases and 2 bases, with 11 bases remaining between them. The CDR3 reads CASSRRDSTDTQYF. In DNA, the CDR3 is TGTGCCAGCAGTAGGAGGGATTCCACAGATACGCAGTATTTT.

V and J are TRBV7-2 and TRBJ1-5, with D uncertain. The CDR3 extends over 14 amino acids. V gave up 7 bases and J gave up 6 bases, with 16 bases separating them. Germline V gene data show CDR1 as SGHTA and CDR2 as FQGNSA. The DNA of the CDR3 is TGTGCCAGCACCAAAAGTGGCGCGGGTCAGCCCCAGCATTTT. This encodes CASTKSGAGQPQHF.

The sample holds a few counts of this clonotype. The V and J genes are TRBV12-3 or TRBV12-4 and TRBJ1-5, with 8 bases that match TRBD1. The CDR3 loop spans 15 amino acids. Trimming cost V 3 bases and J 2 bases; bases outside gene matches: 3. The CDR3 coding sequence is TGTGCCAGCAGTTTTGGACAGGGTGGCAATCAGCCCCAGCATTTT. As protein: CASSFGQGGNQPQHF.

The V gene is TRBV7-2, the J gene TRBJ2-3; 11 bases are a match to TRBD2. J lost 4 bases, V lost 0 bases, and 3 bases had no gene match. CDR1 SGHTA and CDR2 FQGNSA come from the germline V gene. The CDR3 consists of 16 residues. The CDR3: CASSLATSGMADTQYF. The CDR3 bases are TGTGCCAGCAGCTTAGCGACTAGCGGGATGGCAGATACGCAGTATTTT.

The genes are TRBV24-1 and TRBJ2-1; 7 nucleotides match TRBD2. CDR1 and CDR2 (germline): KGHDR, SFDVKD. V lost 2 bases and J lost 0; bases outside the gene matches: 0. The CDR3 consists of 15 residues. CDR3 in amino acids: CATSDWGGSYNEQFF. Written as DNA, the CDR3 is TGTGCCACCAGTGATTGGGGGGGCTCCTACAATGAGCAGTTCTTC.

This sequence joins TRBV24-1 and TRBJ2-3; D may be TRBD2 (6 bases). Trimming took off 5 bases at V and 3 bases at J, with 11 bases between the two ends. The V gene's germline CDR1 is KGHDR and CDR2 SFDVKD. The CDR3 runs 14 residues. The CDR3 loop is CATSATGTTDTQYF. Here the CDR3 DNA reads TGTGCCACCAGTGCTACCGGGACTACAGATACGCAGTATTTT.

A few counts support this clonotype. This chain connects TRBV20-1 to TRBJ2-7; 12 bases fit TRBD2. V lost 2 bases and J lost 3; bases outside the gene matches: 8. CDR1 is DFQATT and CDR2 is SNEGSKA in the germline V gene (reference sequence). The CDR3 sequence is 16 residues long. The CDR3: CSARPLLAGGRYEQYF. CDR3 DNA: TGCAGTGCTAGACCCTTACTAGCGGGGGGACGCTACGAGCAGTACTTC.

The chain recombines TRBV6-2 or TRBV6-3 with TRBJ2-2, with D possibly matching TRBD2 (7 bases). In germline, CDR1 is MNHEY, CDR2 SVGEGT. The CDR3 runs to 20 residues. Trimming removed 5 bases from V and 2 bases from J, with 27 bases in between. In DNA, the CDR3 is TGTGCCAGCAGTATGTTGGCGCGCGTTCGGCGGGGGCCCAACACCGGGGAGCTGTTTTTT. This sequence encodes CASSMLARVRRGPNTGELFF.

This clonotype was recorded at least ten times. The genes are TRBV11-3 and TRBJ2-1, with D perhaps TRBD1 or TRBD2 (5 bases each). The CDR3 has 13 residues. The ends were cut back, 5 bases at V and 2 bases at J, with 7 bases in the middle. Germline V gene lookup returns CDR1 SGHNT and CDR2 YENEEA. The CDR3 loop reads CASSLGPYNEQFF. The DNA of the CDR3 is TGTGCCAGCAGCCTGGGACCCTACAATGAGCAGTTCTTC. The full variable domain, rest sourced from reference TRBV11-3 and TRBJ2-1, is EAGVVQSPRYKIIEKKQPVAFWCNPISGHNTLYWYLQNLGQGPELLIRYENEEAVDDSQLPKDRFSAERLKGVDSTLKIQPAELGDSAVYLCASSLGPYNEQFFGPGTRLTVL.

This clonotype was detected ten times or more. The V call is TRBV7-2, the J call TRBJ2-2; TRBD1 might be the D (6 bases). Germline V gene lookup returns CDR1 SGHTA and CDR2 FQGNSA. V was cut by 7 bases and J by 5 bases, with 17 bases left in between. CDR3 length: 15 amino acids. CDR3 region: CASTQGTLKTGELFF. CDR3 sequence (DNA): TGTGCCAGCACACAGGGTACCCTTAAGACCGGGGAGCTGTTTTTT. The full variable domain, completed using reference TRBV7-2 and TRBJ2-2, is GAGVSQSPSNKVTEKGKDVELRCDPISGHTALYWYRQSLGQGLEFLIYFQGNSAPDKSGLPSDRFSAERTGGSVSTLTIQRTQQEDSAVYLCASTQGTLKTGELFFGEGSRLTVL.

The chain is built from TRBV12-3 or TRBV12-4 and TRBJ1-6; no definite D call. V was clipped by 5 bases and J by 0 bases, with 14 bases between them. CDR3 length: 17 residues. CDR3 in DNA: TGTGCCAGCAGTCCCGGACCGCTTAGCTCCTATAATTCACCCCTCCACTTT. Translating it yields CASSPGPLSSYNSPLHF.

The V gene is TRBV7-6, the J gene TRBJ1-5, with D maybe TRBD1 (5 bases). CDR3 length: 14 residues. V was pared by 4 bases and J by 11 bases, with 18 bases between. Germline-derived CDR1 and CDR2 are SGHVS and FNYEAQ. The CDR3 DNA reads TGTGCCAGCAGCTCCGGGACCCTCGGGGTGGCCCAGCATTTT. Translating gives CASSSGTLGVAQHF.

This clonotype has just a few counts. V usage is TRBV5-1 and J usage is TRBJ2-5; D not certain. Germline V CDR1 and CDR2: SGHRS, YFSETQ. Trimming pared 1 base from V and 3 bases from J, leaving 22 bases between. This CDR3 spans 18 amino acids. CDR3 sequence (DNA): TGCGCCAGCAGCTTGCGTCGTTTGCACCCGAAGAATGAAGAGACCCAGTACTTC. Translating it yields CASSLRRLHPKNEETQYF. Full variable domain (rest looked up from reference TRBV5-1 and TRBJ2-5): KAGVTQTPRYLIKTRGQQVTLSCSPISGHRSVSWYQQTPGQGLQFLFEYFSETQRNKGNFPGRFSGRQFSNSRSEMNVSTLELGDSALYLCASSLRRLHPKNEETQYFGPGTRLLVL.

The chain is built from TRBV20-1 and TRBJ1-1; D is possibly TRBD1 (5 bases). V was trimmed by 3 bases and J by 1 base, leaving 12 bases between them. The length of the CDR3 is 14 residues. Germline V gives CDR1 DFQATT, CDR2 SNEGSKA (reference sequence). DNA for the CDR3: TGCAGTGCTAGGTGGCCAGGGTGGAACACTGAAGCTTTCTTT. Its protein product is CSARWPGWNTEAFF.

This rearrangement joins TRBV3-1 to TRBJ1-1; no firm D call. The germline V gene encodes CDR1 LGHDT and CDR2 YNNKEL (reference sequence). The ends were cut back, 6 bases at V and 0 bases at J, with 11 bases in the middle. The length of the CDR3 is 14 residues. The CDR3 DNA reads TGTGCCAGCAGACCGAGGGAAATGAACACTGAAGCTTTCTTT. The encoded protein is CASRPREMNTEAFF.

This clonotype was detected a few times. The chain recombines TRBV12-3 or TRBV12-4 with TRBJ2-7; TRBD1 matches at 8 bases. The CDR3 extends over 12 amino acids. V trimming: 6 bases; J trimming: 6 bases; junction bases outside the gene matches: 4. CDR3 sequence: CASSRTGFEQYF. The CDR3 region has the DNA TGTGCCAGCAGCAGGACAGGGTTCGAGCAGTACTTC.

This clonotype appeared a few times. The chain carries TRBV12-3 or TRBV12-4 and TRBJ1-1, with unresolved D. This CDR3 comprises 13 residues. With 5 bases removed from V and 4 bases from J, the gap between germline ends came to 11 bases. The DNA for the CDR3 is TGTGCCAGCAGTGGTGGATCTAGCACTGAAGCTTTCTTT. The encoded protein is CASSGGSSTEAFF.

V is TRBV24-1 and J is TRBJ2-1, with D perhaps matching TRBD2 (6 bases). The germline V gene has CDR1 KGHDR and CDR2 SFDVKD. Trimming stripped 4 bases from V and 6 bases from J, with 18 bases between. The CDR3 runs 16 residues. CDR3 DNA sequence: TGTGCCACCAGTGACTTCGGGGGTCTCACTCTCAATGAGCAGTTCTTC. Encoded protein: CATSDFGGLTLNEQFF.

Here the CDR3 reads CSARPGTSGVTDTQYF. The CDR3 DNA reads as TGCAGTGCTCGCCCGGGGACTAGCGGGGTCACAGATACGCAGTATTTT. This chain uses TRBV20-1 with TRBJ2-3, with TRBD2 matching 13 bases. The CDR3 sequence is 16 residues long. The germline gives CDR1 DFQATT, CDR2 SNEGSKA (reference sequence). With V trimmed by 5 bases and J by 2 bases, 7 bases remained unmatched.

The chain is built from TRBV11-2 and TRBJ2-3, with 8 bases fitting TRBD1. Germline V gene sequence: CDR1 SGHAT, CDR2 FQNNGV. After removal of 5 bases from V and 4 bases from J, the junction contained 20 bases not matched to a gene. CDR3 length equals 19 residues. The CDR3 region has the DNA TGTGCCAGCAGCACAAAGTCACCAGGGGGCTCGACTGTTTCAGATACGCAGTATTTT. Amino acid sequence: CASSTKSPGGSTVSDTQYF.

The V call is TRBV3-1, the J call TRBJ2-2; possibly TRBD1 or TRBD2 for D (5 bases each). CDR3 length: 14 residues. V shed 0 bases and J shed 7 bases, with 9 bases lying between them. The germline gives CDR1 LGHDT, CDR2 YNNKEL (reference sequence). The DNA for the CDR3 is TGTGCCAGCAGCCAAGATGGGGGTCACGGGGAGCTGTTTTTT. It translates to CASSQDGGHGELFF.

The gene calls are TRBV29-1 and TRBJ2-5, with 12 bases identical to TRBD1. CDR3 size: 15 residues. The trim removed 7 bases at V and 3 bases at J, leaving 9 bases unmatched. Germline assignment: CDR1 SQVTM and CDR2 ANQGSEA. CDR3 in amino acids: CSAGGTGGPEETQYF. The CDR3 bases are TGCAGCGCCGGAGGGACAGGGGGCCCTGAAGAGACCCAGTACTTC.

The table lists this clonotype with many counts. In DNA form, the CDR3 reads TGTGCCAGCAGCCCCGAGGGGACAGGGGTCGGCAATTCACCCCTCCACTTT. Translated, it gives CASSPEGTGVGNSPLHF. The chain carries TRBV7-9 and TRBJ1-6, with 10 nucleotides matching TRBD1. The germline V gene has CDR1 SEHNR and CDR2 FQNEAQ (reference sequence). There are 17 residues in the CDR3. V shed 5 bases, J shed 7 bases, and the junction held 11 bases outside the gene matches.

This chain uses TRBV20-1 with TRBJ2-7, with TRBD2 matching over 9 bases. The germline V gene encodes CDR1 DFQATT and CDR2 SNEGSKA (reference sequence). This CDR3 contains 14 residues. With 2 bases clipped from V and 1 base from J, the junction kept 3 bases outside the gene matches. The CDR3 protein is CSARRRGGSYEQYF. The DNA of the CDR3 is TGCAGTGCTAGAAGGCGGGGGGGTTCCTACGAGCAGTACTTC.

This chain uses TRBV10-3 with TRBJ2-7; 7 bases fit TRBD1. Germline assignment: CDR1 ENHRY and CDR2 SYGVKD. This CDR3 contains 13 residues. The junction had 6 bases not matched to a gene; V was cut back by 4 bases and J by 6 bases. CDR3 residues: CAISGRQGGEQYF. The CDR3 nucleotides read TGTGCCATCAGTGGGAGACAGGGCGGCGAGCAGTACTTC.

In regard to this clonotype: Germline is not matched at one junction end, which may reflect a read error. The chain couples TRBV2 to TRBJ2-2, with 7 bases identical to TRBD2. The CDR3 length is 15 residues. From germline, CDR1 is SNHLY and CDR2 FYNNEI. The CDR3 is CASSAELASTGGLFF. The CDR3 DNA reads TGTGCCAGCAGTGCGGAACTAGCGTCCACCGGGGGGCTGTTTTTT.

The table lists this clonotype with many counts. This sequence joins TRBV7-8 and TRBJ2-7; D is unclear. The CDR3 contains 13 residues. V was clipped by 1 base and J by 5 bases, with 9 bases between them. CDR1 is SGHVS and CDR2 is FQNEAQ in the germline V gene. The CDR3 loop is CASSLDLGDEQYF. The DNA of the CDR3 is TGTGCCAGCAGCTTAGATTTAGGAGACGAGCAGTACTTC.

This clonotype was seen many times. The genes are TRBV5-1 and TRBJ2-4; TRBD1 agrees at 9 bases. There are 16 residues in the CDR3. The junction had 4 bases not matched to a gene; V was cut back by 2 bases and J by 1 base. Germline V gives CDR1 SGHRS, CDR2 YFSETQ. The CDR3 sequence: CASSLQGASAKNIQYF. The CDR3 DNA reads TGCGCCAGCAGCTTACAGGGGGCGAGTGCCAAAAACATTCAGTACTTC.

This clonotype has a handful of counts. The chain joins TRBV20-1 to TRBJ1-1; possible D gene TRBD1, 6 bases. Trimming stripped 5 bases from V and 5 bases from J, with 9 bases between. The CDR3 is made up of 11 amino acids. Germline CDR1 reads DFQATT; CDR2 reads SNEGSKA (reference sequence). The CDR3 DNA follows: TGCAGTGCTCCTACAGGGACTGAAGCTTTCTTT. It is translated as CSAPTGTEAFF.

This clonotype was detected a few times. The J gene is TRBJ2-3, the V gene TRBV20-1; 8 nucleotides line up with TRBD1. Per the germline V gene, CDR1 is DFQATT and CDR2 is SNEGSKA (reference sequence). V dropped 5 bases and J dropped 5; count of bases not matched to a gene: 15. The CDR3 totals 16 residues. The CDR3 sequence is CSAHRDRGGDQDTQYF. CDR3 sequence (DNA): TGCAGTGCTCATAGAGACAGGGGTGGGGACCAAGATACGCAGTATTTT.